This TCR beta chain is drawn from a study of blood T cell repertoires in COVID-19. Study background: Donors in the United States, Italy and Spain gave samples during acute or convalescent COVID-19.

The CDR3 has 14 amino acids. The V and J ends lost 2 bases and 0 bases respectively, with 10 bases between them. The germline V gene encodes CDR1 GTSNPN and CDR2 SVGIG (reference sequence). Authors' methods: Amplification of reference gene primers was used by the study to estimate nucleated cell counts. This table comes from immunoSEQ multiplex PCR, and its TCRdb copy is limited to in-frame clones, with some not included. Clonal size and the V and J genes are those of that table, whereas D and trimming came from the DNA. The table has tens of thousands of clones, around 86% seen once. The receptor was isolated from a human donor with acute or convalescent COVID-19. The donor label of this sample is uncertain. The sample comprised peripheral blood. The rearrangement uses TRBV30 and TRBJ1-1; D gene unclear. The CDR3, as DNA: TGTGCCTGGAGTAGGACTGCAATGAACACTGAAGCTTTCTTT. Encoded protein: CAWSRTAMNTEAFF. Looking up the rest from reference TRBV30 and TRBJ1-1 gives the full variable domain: SQTIHQWPATLVQPVGSPLSLECTVEGTSNPNLYWYRQAAGRGLQLLFYSVGIGQISSEVPQNLSASRPQDRQFILSSKKLLLSDSGFYLCAWSRTAMNTEAFFGQGTRLTVV.